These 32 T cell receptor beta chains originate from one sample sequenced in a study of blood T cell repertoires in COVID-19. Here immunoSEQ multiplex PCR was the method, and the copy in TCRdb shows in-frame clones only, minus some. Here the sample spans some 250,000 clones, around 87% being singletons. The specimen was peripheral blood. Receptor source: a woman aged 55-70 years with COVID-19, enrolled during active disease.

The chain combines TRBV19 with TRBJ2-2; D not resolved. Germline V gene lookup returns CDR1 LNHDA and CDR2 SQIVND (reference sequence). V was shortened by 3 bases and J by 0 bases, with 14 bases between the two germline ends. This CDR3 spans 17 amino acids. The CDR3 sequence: CASSIGLSQSNTGELFF. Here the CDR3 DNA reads TGTGCCAGTAGTATTGGGCTGTCACAGTCGAACACCGGGGAGCTGTTTTTT. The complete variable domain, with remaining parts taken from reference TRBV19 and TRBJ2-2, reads DGGITQSPKYLFRKEGQNVTLSCEQNLNHDAMYWYRQDPGQGLRLIYYSQIVNDFQKGDIAEGYSVSREKKESFPLTVTSAQKNPTAFYLCASSIGLSQSNTGELFFGEGSRLTVL.

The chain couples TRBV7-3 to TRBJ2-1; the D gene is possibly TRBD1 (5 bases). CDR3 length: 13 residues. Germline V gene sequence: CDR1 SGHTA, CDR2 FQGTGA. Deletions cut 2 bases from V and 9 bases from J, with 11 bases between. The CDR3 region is CASSLVPTGEQFF. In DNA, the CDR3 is TGTGCCAGCAGCTTAGTACCCACAGGTGAGCAGTTCTTC.

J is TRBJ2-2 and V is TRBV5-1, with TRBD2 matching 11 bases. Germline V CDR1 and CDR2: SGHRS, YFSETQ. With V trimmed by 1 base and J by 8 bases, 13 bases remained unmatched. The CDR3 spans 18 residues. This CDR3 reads CASSLWPGTSGLPGELFF. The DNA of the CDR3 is TGCGCCAGCAGCTTGTGGCCCGGGACTAGCGGACTACCGGGGGAGCTGTTTTTT.

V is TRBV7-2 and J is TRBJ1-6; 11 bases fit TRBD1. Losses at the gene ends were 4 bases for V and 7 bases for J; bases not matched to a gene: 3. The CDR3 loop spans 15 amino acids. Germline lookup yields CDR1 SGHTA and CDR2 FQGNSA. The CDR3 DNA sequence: TGTGCCAGCAGCTCCCGGACAGGGGGCAATTCACCCCTCCACTTT. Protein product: CASSSRTGGNSPLHF.

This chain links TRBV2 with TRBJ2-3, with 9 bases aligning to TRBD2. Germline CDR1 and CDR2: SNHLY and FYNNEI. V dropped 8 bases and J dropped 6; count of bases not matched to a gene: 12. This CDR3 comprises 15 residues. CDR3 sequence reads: CASATLAGAPDTQYF. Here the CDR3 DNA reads TGTGCCAGCGCTACTTTAGCGGGAGCTCCGGATACGCAGTATTTT.

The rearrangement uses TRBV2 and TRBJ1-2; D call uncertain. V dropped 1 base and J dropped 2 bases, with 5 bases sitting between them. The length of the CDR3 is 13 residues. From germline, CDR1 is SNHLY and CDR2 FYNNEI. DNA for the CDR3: TGTGCCAGCAGTGAAGGTCTAAACTATGGCTACACCTTC. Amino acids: CASSEGLNYGYTF.

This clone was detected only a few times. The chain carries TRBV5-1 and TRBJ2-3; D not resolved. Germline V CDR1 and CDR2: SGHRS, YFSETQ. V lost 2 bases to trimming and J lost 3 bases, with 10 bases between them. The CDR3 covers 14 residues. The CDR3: CASSFLSRTDTQYF. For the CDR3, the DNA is TGCGCCAGCAGCTTCCTCTCTAGAACAGATACGCAGTATTTT.

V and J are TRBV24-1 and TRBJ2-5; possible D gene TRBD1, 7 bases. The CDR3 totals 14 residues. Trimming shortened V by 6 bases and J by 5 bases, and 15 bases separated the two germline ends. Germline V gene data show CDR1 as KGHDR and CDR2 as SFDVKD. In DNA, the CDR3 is TGTGCCACCAGTCAGGGGGGCATATCGGAGACCCAGTACTTC. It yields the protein CATSQGGISETQYF.

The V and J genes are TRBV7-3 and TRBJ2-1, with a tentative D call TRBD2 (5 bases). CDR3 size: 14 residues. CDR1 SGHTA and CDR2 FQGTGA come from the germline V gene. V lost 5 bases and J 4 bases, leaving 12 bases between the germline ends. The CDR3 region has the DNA TGTGCCAGCAGCCCAACGGACTGGTACAATGAGCAGTTCTTC. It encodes CASSPTDWYNEQFF.

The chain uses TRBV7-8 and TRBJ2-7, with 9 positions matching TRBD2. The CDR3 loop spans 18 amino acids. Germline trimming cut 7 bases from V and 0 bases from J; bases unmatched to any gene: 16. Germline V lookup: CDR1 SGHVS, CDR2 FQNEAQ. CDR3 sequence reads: CASTPSPAGGWSSYEQYF. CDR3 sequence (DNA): TGTGCCAGCACCCCCTCGCCAGCGGGAGGTTGGAGCTCCTACGAGCAGTACTTC.

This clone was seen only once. The CDR3 here is CASSLSPVYSSYNSPLHF. The CDR3 DNA follows: TGTGCCAGCAGTTTATCACCGGTTTACAGCTCCTATAATTCACCCCTCCACTTT. The chain combines TRBV27 with TRBJ1-6; D remains unclear. This CDR3 is 18 amino acids long. The ends were cut back, 0 bases at V and 0 bases at J, with 12 bases in the middle. CDR1 and CDR2 (germline): MNHEY, SMNVEV (reference sequence).

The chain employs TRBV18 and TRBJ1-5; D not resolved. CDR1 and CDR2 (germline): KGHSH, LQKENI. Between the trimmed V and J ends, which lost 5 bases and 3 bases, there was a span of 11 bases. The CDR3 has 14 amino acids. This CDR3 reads CASSETDYNQPQHF. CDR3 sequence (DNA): TGTGCCAGCTCAGAGACGGACTACAATCAGCCCCAGCATTTT.

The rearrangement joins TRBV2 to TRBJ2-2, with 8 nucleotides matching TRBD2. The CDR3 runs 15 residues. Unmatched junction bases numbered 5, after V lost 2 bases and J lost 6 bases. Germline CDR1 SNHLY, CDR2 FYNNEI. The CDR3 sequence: CASSETGGGPGELFF. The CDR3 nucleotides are TGTGCCAGCAGTGAAACGGGAGGGGGACCCGGGGAGCTGTTTTTT.

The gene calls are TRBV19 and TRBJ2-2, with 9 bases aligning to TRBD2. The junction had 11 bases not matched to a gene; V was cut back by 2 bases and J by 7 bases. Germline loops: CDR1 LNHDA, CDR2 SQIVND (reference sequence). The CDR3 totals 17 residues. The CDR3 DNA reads TGTGCCAGTAGTATAATTTGGTCTAGCGGGAAGAGCGGGGAGCTGTTTTTT. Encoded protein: CASSIIWSSGKSGELFF.

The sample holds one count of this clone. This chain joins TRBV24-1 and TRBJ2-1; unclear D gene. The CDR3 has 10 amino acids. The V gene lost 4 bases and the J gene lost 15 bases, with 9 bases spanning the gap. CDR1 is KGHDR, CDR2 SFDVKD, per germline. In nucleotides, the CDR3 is TGTGCCACCAGTGAAATTTCCTGGTTCTTC. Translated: CATSEISWFF.

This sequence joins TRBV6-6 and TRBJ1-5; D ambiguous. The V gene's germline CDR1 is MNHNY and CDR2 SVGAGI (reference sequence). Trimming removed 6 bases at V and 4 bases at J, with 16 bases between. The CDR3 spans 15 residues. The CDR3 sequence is CASSQVSGPNQPQHF. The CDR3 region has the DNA TGTGCCAGCAGCCAGGTTAGCGGACCGAATCAGCCCCAGCATTTT.

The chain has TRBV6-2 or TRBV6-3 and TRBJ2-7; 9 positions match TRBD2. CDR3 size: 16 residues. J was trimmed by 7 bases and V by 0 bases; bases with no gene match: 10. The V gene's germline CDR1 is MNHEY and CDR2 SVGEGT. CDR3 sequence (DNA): TGTGCCAGCAGTTACTCCCTCGGGACTAGCCCCCTGGAGCAGTACTTC. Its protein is CASSYSLGTSPLEQYF.

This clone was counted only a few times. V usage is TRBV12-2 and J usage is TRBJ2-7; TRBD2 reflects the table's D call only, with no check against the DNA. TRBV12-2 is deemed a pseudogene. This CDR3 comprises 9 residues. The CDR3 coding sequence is TGTGCAAGTTGCGGAGGGATCACCTTC. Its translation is CASCGGITF.

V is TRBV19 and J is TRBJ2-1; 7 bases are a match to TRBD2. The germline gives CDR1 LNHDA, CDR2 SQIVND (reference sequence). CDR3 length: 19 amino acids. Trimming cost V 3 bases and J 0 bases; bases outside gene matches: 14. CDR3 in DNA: TGTGCCAGTAGTATTTTCTCGTCTAGCGGCTCTATCTCCTACAATGAGCAGTTCTTC. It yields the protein CASSIFSSSGSISYNEQFF. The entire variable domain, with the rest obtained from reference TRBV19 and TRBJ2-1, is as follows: DGGITQSPKYLFRKEGQNVTLSCEQNLNHDAMYWYRQDPGQGLRLIYYSQIVNDFQKGDIAEGYSVSREKKESFPLTVTSAQKNPTAFYLCASSIFSSSGSISYNEQFFGPGTRLTVL.

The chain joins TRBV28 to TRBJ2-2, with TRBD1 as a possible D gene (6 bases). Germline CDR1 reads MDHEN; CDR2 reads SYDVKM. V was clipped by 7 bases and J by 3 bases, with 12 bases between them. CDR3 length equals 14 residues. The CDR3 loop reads CASMAGVYTGELFF. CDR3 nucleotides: TGTGCCAGCATGGCAGGGGTGTACACCGGGGAGCTGTTTTTT.

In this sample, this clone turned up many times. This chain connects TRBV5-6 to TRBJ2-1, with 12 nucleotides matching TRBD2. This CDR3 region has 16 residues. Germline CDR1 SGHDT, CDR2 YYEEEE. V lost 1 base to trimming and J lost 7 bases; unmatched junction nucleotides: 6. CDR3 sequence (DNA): TGTGCCAGCAGCTTGCTGACTAGCGGGAGTGAGAATGAGCAGTTCTTC. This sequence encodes CASSLLTSGSENEQFF.

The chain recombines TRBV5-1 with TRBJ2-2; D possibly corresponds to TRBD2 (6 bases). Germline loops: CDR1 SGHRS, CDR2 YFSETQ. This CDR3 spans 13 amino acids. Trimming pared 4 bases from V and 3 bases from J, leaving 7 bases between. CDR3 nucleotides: TGCGCCAGCAGCGGGGGGTACACCGGGGAGCTGTTTTTT. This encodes CASSGGYTGELFF. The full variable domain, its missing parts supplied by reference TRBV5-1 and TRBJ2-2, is KAGVTQTPRYLIKTRGQQVTLSCSPISGHRSVSWYQQTPGQGLQFLFEYFSETQRNKGNFPGRFSGRQFSNSRSEMNVSTLELGDSALYLCASSGGYTGELFFGEGSRLTVL.

CDR3 sequence: CASSYGEKTRYSPLHF. The CDR3 DNA follows: TGTGCCAGCAGTTACGGGGAGAAAACGCGGTATTCACCCCTCCACTTT. This rearrangement joins TRBV6-6 to TRBJ1-6; D is unresolved. The V gene lost 2 bases and the J gene lost 8 bases, with 16 bases spanning the gap. The CDR3 is made up of 16 amino acids. CDR1 and CDR2 (germline): MNHNY, SVGAGI (reference sequence).

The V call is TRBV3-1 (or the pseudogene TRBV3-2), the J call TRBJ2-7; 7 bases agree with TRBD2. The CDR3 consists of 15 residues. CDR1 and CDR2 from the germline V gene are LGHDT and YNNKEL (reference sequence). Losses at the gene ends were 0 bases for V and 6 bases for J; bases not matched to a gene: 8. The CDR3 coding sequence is TGTGCCAGCAGCCAAGAAAGGCGGGAGAGGCGCGAGCAGTACTTC. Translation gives CASSQERRERREQYF.

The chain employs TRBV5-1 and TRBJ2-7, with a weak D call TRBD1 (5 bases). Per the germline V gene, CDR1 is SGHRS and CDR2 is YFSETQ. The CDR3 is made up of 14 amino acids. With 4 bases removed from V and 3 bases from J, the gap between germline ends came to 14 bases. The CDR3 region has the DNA TGCGCCAGCAGCACAGGCCCGATGAACTACGAGCAGTACTTC. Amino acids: CASSTGPMNYEQYF.

CDR3 in amino acids: CASQWPGGKNQPQHF. The CDR3 coding sequence is TGTGCCAGCCAGTGGCCGGGGGGGAAGAATCAGCCCCAGCATTTT. The chain couples TRBV19 to TRBJ1-5, with D tentatively TRBD1 (5 bases). Trimming left V 9 bases short and J 4 bases short, with 19 bases between. The V gene's germline CDR1 is LNHDA and CDR2 SQIVND (reference sequence). The CDR3 spans 15 residues. Supplemented by reference TRBV19 and TRBJ1-5, the full variable domain reads DGGITQSPKYLFRKEGQNVTLSCEQNLNHDAMYWYRQDPGQGLRLIYYSQIVNDFQKGDIAEGYSVSREKKESFPLTVTSAQKNPTAFYLCASQWPGGKNQPQHFGDGTRLSIL.

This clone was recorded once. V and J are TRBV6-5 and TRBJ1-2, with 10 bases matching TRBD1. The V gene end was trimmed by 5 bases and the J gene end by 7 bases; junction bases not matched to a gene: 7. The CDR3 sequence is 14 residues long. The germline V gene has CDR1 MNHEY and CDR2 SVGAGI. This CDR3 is CASSRQGALGGYTF. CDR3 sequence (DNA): TGTGCCAGCAGTCGACAGGGGGCGCTTGGTGGCTACACCTTC.

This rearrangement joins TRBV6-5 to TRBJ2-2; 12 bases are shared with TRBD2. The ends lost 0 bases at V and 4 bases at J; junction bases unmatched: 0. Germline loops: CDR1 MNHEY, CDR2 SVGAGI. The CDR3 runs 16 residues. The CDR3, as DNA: TGTGCCAGCAGTTACTCGACTAGCGGGAGCACCGGGGAGCTGTTTTTT. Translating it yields CASSYSTSGSTGELFF.

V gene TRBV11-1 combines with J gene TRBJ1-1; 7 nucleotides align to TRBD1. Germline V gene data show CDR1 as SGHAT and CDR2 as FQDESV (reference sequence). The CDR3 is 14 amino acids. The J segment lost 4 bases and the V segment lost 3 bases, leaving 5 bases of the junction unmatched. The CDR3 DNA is TGTGCCAGCAGCTTGAACAGGGGTCGCACTGAAGCTTTCTTT. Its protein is CASSLNRGRTEAFF.

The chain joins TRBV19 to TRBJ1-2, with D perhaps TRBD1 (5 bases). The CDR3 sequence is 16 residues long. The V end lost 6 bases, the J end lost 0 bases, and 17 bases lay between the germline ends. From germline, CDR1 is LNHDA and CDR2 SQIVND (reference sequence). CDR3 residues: CASSHRDGLPNYGYTF. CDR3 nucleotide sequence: TGTGCCAGTAGCCACCGGGACGGACTACCTAACTATGGCTACACCTTC.

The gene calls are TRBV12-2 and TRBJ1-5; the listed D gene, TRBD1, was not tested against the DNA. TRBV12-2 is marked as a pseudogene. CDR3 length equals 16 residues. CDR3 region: CASRLALYRGNQPQHF. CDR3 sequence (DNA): TGTGCAAGTCGCTTAGCCCTCTACAGGGGAAATCAGCCCCAGCATTTT.

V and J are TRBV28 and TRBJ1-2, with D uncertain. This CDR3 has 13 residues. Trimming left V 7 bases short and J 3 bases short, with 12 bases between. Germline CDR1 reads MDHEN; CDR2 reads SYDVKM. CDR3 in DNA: TGTGCCAGCACCATGGGCTCGTACTATGGCTACACCTTC. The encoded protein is CASTMGSYYGYTF.